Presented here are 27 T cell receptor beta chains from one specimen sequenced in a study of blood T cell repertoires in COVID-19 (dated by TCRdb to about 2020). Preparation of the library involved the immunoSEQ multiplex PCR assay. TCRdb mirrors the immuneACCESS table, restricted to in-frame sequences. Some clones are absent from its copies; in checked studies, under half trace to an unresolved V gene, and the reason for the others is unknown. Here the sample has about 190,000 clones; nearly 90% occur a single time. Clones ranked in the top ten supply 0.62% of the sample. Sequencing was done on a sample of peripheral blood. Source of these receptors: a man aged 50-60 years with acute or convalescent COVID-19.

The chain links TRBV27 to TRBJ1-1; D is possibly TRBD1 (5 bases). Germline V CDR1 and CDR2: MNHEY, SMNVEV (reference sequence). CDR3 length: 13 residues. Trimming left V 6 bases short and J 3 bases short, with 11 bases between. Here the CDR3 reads CASSRVGDTEAFF. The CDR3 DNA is TGTGCCAGCAGCCGAGTAGGGGACACTGAAGCTTTCTTT.

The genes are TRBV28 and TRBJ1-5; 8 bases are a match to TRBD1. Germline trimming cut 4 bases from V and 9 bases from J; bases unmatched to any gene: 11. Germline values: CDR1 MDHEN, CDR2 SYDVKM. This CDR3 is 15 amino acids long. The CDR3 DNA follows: TGTGCCAGCAGTTCCCCAGGACAGGGCAGCCTGCCCCAGCATTTT. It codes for CASSSPGQGSLPQHF.

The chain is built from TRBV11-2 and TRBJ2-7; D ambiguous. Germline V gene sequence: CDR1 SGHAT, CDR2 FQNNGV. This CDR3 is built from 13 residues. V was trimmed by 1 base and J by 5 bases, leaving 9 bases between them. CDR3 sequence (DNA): TGTGCCAGCAGCTTAGGGCAGGTCGACGAGCAGTACTTC. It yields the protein CASSLGQVDEQYF.

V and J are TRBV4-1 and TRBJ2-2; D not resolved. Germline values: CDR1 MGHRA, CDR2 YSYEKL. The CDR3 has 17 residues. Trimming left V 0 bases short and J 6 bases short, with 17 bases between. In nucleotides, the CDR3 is TGCGCCAGCAGCCAAGATCGGAGACTCCTTAGGCCCGGGGAGCTGTTTTTT. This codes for CASSQDRRLLRPGELFF.

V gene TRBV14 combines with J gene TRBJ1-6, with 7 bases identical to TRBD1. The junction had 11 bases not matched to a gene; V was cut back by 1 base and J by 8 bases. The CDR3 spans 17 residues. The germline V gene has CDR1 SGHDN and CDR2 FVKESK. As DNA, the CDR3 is TGTGCCAGCAGCCAAGGGACAGGCCATCTAAGGGATTCACCCCTCCACTTT. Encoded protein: CASSQGTGHLRDSPLHF.

CDR3 nucleotide sequence: TGTGCCAGCAGCGTAGAGGTAGGGACAGGGGAGCTGTTTTTT. Its translation: CASSVEVGTGELFF. The chain carries TRBV9 and TRBJ2-2; TRBD1 is a possible D gene (6 bases). CDR3 length: 14 residues. Between the trimmed V and J ends, which lost 0 bases and 8 bases, there was a span of 11 bases. Germline-derived CDR1 and CDR2 are SGDLS and YYNGEE.

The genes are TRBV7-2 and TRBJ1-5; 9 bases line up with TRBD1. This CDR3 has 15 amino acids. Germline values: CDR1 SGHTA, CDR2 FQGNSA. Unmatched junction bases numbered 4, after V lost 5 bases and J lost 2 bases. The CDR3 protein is CASSPRTGGNQPQHF. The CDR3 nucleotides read TGTGCCAGCAGCCCCCGGACAGGGGGCAATCAGCCCCAGCATTTT.

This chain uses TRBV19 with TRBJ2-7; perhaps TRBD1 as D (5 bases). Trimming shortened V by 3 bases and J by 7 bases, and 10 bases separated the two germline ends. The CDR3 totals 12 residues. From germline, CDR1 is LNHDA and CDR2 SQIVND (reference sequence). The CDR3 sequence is CASSIRQGEQYF. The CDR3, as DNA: TGTGCCAGTAGTATCAGGCAGGGTGAGCAGTACTTC.

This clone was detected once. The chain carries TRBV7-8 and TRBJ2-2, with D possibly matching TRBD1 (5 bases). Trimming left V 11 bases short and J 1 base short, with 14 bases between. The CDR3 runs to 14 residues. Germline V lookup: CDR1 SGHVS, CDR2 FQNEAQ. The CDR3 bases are TGTGCCGGGTTCGTGGACAAGAACACCGGGGAGCTGTTTTTT. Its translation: CAGFVDKNTGELFF.

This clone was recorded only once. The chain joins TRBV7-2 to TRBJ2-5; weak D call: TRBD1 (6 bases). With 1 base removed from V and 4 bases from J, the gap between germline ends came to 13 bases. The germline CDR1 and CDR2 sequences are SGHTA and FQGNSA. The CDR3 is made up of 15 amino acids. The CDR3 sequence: CASSLDAGVVETQYF. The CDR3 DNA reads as TGTGCCAGCAGCTTAGATGCAGGGGTTGTAGAGACCCAGTACTTC. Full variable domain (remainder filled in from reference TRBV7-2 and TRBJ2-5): GAGVSQSPSNKVTEKGKDVELRCDPISGHTALYWYRQSLGQGLEFLIYFQGNSAPDKSGLPSDRFSAERTGGSVSTLTIQRTQQEDSAVYLCASSLDAGVVETQYFGPGTRLLVL.

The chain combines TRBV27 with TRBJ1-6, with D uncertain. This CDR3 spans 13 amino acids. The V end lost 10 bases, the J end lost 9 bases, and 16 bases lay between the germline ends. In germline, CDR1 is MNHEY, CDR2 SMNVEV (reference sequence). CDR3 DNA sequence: TGTGCCACCTCGGGAGCTTGGACTTCACCCCTCCACTTT. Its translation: CATSGAWTSPLHF.

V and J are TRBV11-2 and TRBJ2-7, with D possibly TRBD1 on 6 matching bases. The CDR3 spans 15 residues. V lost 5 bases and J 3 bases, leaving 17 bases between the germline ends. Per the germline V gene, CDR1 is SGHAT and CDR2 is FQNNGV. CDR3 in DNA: TGTGCCAGCAGCAAGGAGCGACAGGCTAACTACGAGCAGTACTTC. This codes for CASSKERQANYEQYF.

CDR3 protein: CASSDTRQPQHF. The CDR3 DNA reads TGTGCCAGCTCGGACACCAGGCAGCCCCAGCATTTT. The chain combines TRBV19 with TRBJ1-5, with D possibly being TRBD1 (5 bases). This CDR3 contains 12 residues. Trimming took 9 bases from V and 7 from J, leaving 13 bases between them. Germline CDR1 reads LNHDA; CDR2 reads SQIVND (reference sequence).

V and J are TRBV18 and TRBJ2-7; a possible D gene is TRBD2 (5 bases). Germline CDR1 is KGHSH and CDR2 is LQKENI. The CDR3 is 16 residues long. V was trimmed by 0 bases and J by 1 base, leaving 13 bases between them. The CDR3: CASSPPSAAGSYEQYF. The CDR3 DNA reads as TGTGCCAGCTCACCACCTTCAGCGGCTGGGTCCTACGAGCAGTACTTC.

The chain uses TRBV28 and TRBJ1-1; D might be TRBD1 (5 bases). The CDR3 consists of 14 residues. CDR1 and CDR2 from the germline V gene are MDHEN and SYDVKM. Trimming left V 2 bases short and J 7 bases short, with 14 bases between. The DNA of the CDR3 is TGTGCCAGCAGTTTAGCCGGGGGAACCGGTGAAGCTTTCTTT. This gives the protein CASSLAGGTGEAFF. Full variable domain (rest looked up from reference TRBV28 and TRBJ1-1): DVKVTQSSRYLVKRTGEKVFLECVQDMDHENMFWYRQDPGLGLRLIYFSYDVKMKEKGDIPEGYSVSREKKERFSLILESASTNQTSMYLCASSLAGGTGEAFFGQGTRLTVV.

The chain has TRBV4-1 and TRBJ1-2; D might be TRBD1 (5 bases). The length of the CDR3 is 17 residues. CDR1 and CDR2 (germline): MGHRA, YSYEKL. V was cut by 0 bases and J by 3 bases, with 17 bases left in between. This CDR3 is CASSQDWQGLWDYGYTF. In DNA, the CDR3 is TGCGCCAGCAGCCAAGATTGGCAGGGTCTTTGGGACTATGGCTACACCTTC.

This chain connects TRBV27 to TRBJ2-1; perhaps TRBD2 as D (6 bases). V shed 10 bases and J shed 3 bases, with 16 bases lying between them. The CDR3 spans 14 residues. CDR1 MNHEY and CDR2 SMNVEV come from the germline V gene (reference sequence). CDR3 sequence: CATRAEGNYNEQFF. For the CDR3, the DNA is TGTGCCACCCGTGCGGAGGGGAACTACAATGAGCAGTTCTTC.

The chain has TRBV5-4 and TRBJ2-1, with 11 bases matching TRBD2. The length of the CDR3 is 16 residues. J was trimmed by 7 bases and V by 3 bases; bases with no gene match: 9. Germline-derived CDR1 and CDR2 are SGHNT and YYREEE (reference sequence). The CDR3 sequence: CASSSLAGGQSNEQFF. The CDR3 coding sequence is TGTGCCAGCAGCTCATTAGCGGGGGGGCAATCGAATGAGCAGTTCTTC.

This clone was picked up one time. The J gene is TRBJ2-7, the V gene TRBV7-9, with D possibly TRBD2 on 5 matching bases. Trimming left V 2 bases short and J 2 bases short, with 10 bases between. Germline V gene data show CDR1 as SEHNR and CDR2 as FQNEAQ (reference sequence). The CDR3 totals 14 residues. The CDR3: CASSLSTTAYEQYF. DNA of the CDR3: TGTGCCAGCAGCTTATCGACTACTGCCTACGAGCAGTACTTC.

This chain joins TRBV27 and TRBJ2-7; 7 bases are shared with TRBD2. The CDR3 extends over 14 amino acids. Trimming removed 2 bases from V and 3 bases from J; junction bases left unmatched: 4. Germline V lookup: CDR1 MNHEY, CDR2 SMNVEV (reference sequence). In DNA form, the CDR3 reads TGTGCCAGCAGTTTACGGGGGGAGTTCTACGAGCAGTACTTC. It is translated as CASSLRGEFYEQYF.

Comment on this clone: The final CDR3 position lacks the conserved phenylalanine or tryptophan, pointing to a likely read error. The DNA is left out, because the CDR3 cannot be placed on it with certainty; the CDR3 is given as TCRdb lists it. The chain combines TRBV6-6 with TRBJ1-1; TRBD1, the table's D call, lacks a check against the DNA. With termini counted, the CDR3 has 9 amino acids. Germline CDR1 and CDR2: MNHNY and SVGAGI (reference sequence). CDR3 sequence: CASSNRQAI.

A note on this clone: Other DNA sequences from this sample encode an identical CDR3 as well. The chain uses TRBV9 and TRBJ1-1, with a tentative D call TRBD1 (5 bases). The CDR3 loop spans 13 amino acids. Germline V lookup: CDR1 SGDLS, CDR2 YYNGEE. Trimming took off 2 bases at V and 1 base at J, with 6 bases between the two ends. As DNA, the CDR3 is TGTGCCAGCAGCGTTACAGGGAACACTGAAGCTTTCTTT. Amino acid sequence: CASSVTGNTEAFF.

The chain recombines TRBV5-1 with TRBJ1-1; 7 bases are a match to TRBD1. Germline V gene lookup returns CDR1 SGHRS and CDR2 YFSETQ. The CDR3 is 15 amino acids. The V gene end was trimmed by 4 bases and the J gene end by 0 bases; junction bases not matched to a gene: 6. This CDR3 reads CASSREGQVNTEAFF. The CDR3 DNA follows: TGCGCCAGCAGCAGGGAAGGACAGGTGAACACTGAAGCTTTCTTT.

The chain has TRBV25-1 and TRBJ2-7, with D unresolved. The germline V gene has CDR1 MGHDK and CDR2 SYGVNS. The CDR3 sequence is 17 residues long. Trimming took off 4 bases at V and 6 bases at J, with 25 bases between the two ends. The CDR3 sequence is CASSGGGKRIYSSEQYF. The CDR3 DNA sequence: TGTGCCAGCAGTGGAGGTGGTAAGAGGATTTATTCTAGCGAGCAGTACTTC.

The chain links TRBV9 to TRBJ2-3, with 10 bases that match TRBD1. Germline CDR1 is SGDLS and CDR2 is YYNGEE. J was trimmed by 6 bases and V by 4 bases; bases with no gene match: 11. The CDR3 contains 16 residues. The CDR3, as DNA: TGTGCCAGCAGCCCCCTCACGACAGGGGGCTGGGATACGCAGTATTTT. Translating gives CASSPLTTGGWDTQYF.

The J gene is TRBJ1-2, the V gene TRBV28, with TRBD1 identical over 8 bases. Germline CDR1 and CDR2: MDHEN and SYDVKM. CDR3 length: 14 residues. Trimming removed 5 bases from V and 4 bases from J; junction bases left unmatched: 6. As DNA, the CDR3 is TGTGCCAGCAGTATCAGGGGGCCGACCTATGGCTACACCTTC. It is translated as CASSIRGPTYGYTF.

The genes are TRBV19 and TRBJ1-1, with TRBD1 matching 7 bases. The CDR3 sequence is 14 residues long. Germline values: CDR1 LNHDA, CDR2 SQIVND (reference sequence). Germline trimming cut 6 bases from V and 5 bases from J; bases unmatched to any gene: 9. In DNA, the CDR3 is TGTGCCAGTAGCCCGACAGGGTGGAGGACTGAAGCTTTCTTT. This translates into CASSPTGWRTEAFF. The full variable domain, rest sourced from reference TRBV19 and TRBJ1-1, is DGGITQSPKYLFRKEGQNVTLSCEQNLNHDAMYWYRQDPGQGLRLIYYSQIVNDFQKGDIAEGYSVSREKKESFPLTVTSAQKNPTAFYLCASSPTGWRTEAFFGQGTRLTVV.